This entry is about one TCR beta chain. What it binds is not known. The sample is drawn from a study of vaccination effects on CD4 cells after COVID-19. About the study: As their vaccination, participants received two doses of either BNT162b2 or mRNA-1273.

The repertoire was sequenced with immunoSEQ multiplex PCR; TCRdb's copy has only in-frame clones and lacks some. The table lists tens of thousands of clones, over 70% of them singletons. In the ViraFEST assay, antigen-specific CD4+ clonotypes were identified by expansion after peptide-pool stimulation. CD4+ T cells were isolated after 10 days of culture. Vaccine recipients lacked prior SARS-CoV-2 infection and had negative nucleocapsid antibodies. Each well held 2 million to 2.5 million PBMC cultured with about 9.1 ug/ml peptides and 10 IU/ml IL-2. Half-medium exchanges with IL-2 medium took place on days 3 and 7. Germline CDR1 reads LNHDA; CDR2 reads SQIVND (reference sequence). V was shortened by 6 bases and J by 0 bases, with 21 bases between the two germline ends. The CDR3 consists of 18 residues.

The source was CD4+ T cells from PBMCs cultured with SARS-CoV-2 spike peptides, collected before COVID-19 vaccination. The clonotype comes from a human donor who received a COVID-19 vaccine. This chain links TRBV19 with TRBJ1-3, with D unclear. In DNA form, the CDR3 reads TGTGCCAGTAGACTTCATGGAACAGAAACCAGCTCTGGAAACACCATATATTTT. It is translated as CASRLHGTETSSGNTIYF.